The clone carrying this TCR beta chain has just a few counts. What it binds is not known. From germline, CDR1 is SGHNT and CDR2 YENEEA. Trimming removed 2 bases from V and 2 bases from J, with 10 bases in between. The CDR3 spans 15 residues. TCRdb's table, derived via immunoSEQ multiplex PCR, lists solely in-frame clones and lacks some. The table records about 100,000 clones, approximately 88% of them present only once. The sample belongs to a study of graft-versus-host responses after intestinal transplantation. Study-level background: Recipients had multivisceral, liver-intestinal, or isolated intestinal transplants. Every recipient underwent anti-thymocyte globulin induction, then tacrolimus and steroids for approximately three years. Study-level results: There was an association between peak levels of circulating GvH clones and early post-transplant HvG declines. Recipient marrow held GvH clones, some first seen in ileum or blood.

The TCR originated in a human donor who was the organ donor for an intestinal transplant. Sequenced material: unstimulated CD4+ T cells sorted from spleen or lymph node cells, taken before transplant. This chain uses TRBV11-3 with TRBJ2-4; D is uncertain. The CDR3 DNA sequence: TGTGCCAGCAGCTTATATGACGGATCCAAAAACATTCAGTACTTC. Residues: CASSLYDGSKNIQYF.